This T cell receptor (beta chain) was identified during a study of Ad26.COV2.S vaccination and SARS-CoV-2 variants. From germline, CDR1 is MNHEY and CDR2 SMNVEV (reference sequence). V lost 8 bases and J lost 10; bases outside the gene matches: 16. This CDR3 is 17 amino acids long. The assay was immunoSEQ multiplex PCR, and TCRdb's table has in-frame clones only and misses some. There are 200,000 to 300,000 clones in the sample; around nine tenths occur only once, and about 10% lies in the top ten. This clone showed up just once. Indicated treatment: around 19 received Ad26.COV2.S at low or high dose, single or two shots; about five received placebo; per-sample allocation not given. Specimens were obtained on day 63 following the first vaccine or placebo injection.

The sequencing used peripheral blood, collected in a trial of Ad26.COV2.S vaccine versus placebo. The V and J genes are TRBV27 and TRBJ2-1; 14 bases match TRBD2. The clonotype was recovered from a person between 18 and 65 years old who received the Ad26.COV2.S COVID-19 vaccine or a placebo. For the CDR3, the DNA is TGTGCCAGCTGCCCCCGAGAAGCGGGACTAGCGGGAGTCGAGCAGTTCTTC. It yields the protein CASCPREAGLAGVEQFF.